This TCR beta chain stems from a study of T cells after yellow fever vaccination. Study-level results: Once the booster was given, most primary-vaccination clones reappeared, at just under 98% for CD4 and around 90% for CD8. Among all clonotypes, a small share was observed in both CD4 and CD8 compartments.

Trimming took 6 bases from V and 3 from J, leaving 20 bases between them. The CDR3 runs 17 residues. There are a few counts of this clonotype. The antigen remains undetermined. It was through 5'RACE template switching that TCR cDNA was made, with a universal primer site and UMIs added. In TCRdb, the 5' RACE reads were re-called with MiXCR into one record per CDR3 protein. Of roughly 320,000 distinct CDR3 sequences in the sample, approximately 11% were seen once. The sample in question was CD4+ T cells sorted from PBMCs, obtained 45 days after the yellow fever booster vaccination. The chain employs TRBV12-3 or TRBV12-4 and TRBJ2-2; tentatively, D is TRBD1 or TRBD2 (5 bases each). This receptor was identified in a man aged 18 to 29 who received the YFV17D yellow fever vaccine. The CDR3 DNA sequence: TGTGCCAGCAGCCAACCCTCCGGGACCTATGACACCGGGGAGCTGTTTTTT. This translates into CASSQPSGTYDTGELFF.